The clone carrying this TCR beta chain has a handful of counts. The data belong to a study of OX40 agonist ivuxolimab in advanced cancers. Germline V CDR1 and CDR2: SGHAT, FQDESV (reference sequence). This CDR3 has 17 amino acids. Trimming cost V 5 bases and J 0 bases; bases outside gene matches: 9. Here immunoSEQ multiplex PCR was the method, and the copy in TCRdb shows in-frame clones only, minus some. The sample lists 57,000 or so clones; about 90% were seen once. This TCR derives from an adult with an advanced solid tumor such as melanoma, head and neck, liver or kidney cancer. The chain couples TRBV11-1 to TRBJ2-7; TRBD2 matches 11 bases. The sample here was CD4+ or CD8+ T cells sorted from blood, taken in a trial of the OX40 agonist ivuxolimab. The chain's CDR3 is CASSHSGTSGFSYEQYF. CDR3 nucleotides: TGTGCCAGCAGCCACTCCGGGACTAGCGGATTCTCCTACGAGCAGTACTTC.